The 28 T cell receptor beta chains below all came from one sample that was sequenced in a study of liver allograft versus peripheral blood T cells. As for the study in general: Peripheral blood of the recipients supplied T cell receptor repertoires that were compared with those in transplanted livers.

TCRdb fed the reads into MiXCR, producing one record per CDR3 protein. The sample holds around 6,400 distinct CDR3 sequences, roughly 17% seen once. Receptors originate from a human patient who had a liver transplant. Some T cells may arise from the graft donor.

The V call is TRBV20-1, the J call TRBJ2-7, with TRBD2 matching 7 bases. The CDR3 extends over 14 amino acids. Germline assignment: CDR1 DFQATT and CDR2 SNEGSKA (reference sequence). The V gene end was trimmed by 0 bases and the J gene end by 9 bases; junction bases not matched to a gene: 11. The CDR3, as DNA: TGCAGTGCTAGAGATCGCCGGGGGGACGAGGTGCAGTACTTC. This gives the protein CSARDRRGDEVQYF.

This clonotype is judged medium-sized. The rearrangement links TRBV19 to TRBJ2-7; 9 nucleotides match TRBD1. Germline values: CDR1 LNHDA, CDR2 SQIVND (reference sequence). Germline trimming cut 5 bases from V and 6 bases from J; bases unmatched to any gene: 8. The CDR3 loop spans 14 amino acids. The CDR3 sequence: CASSVTGTGSEQYF. CDR3 coding DNA: TGTGCCAGTAGTGTCACCGGGACAGGGAGCGAGCAGTACTTC.

This clonotype is deemed medium-sized. The V call is TRBV7-9, the J call TRBJ1-4; D perhaps matches TRBD1 (6 bases). The length of the CDR3 is 13 residues. V lost 1 base and J lost 8, with 8 bases in between. Germline-derived CDR1 and CDR2 are SEHNR and FQNEAQ (reference sequence). CDR3: CASSLDRAEKLFF. The CDR3 DNA follows: TGTGCCAGCAGCTTAGACAGGGCGGAAAAACTGTTTTTT.

The genes are TRBV7-3 and TRBJ2-3; D gene unclear. CDR3 size: 16 residues. Trimming left V 1 base short and J 2 bases short, with 13 bases between. CDR1 SGHTA and CDR2 FQGTGA come from the germline V gene. CDR3 sequence (DNA): TGTGCCAGCAGCTTAATAGGGATTGGGGACACAGATACGCAGTATTTT. It translates to CASSLIGIGDTDTQYF. Looking up the rest from reference TRBV7-3 and TRBJ2-3 gives the full variable domain: GAGVSQTPSNKVTEKGKYVELRCDPISGHTALYWYRQSLGQGPEFLIYFQGTGAADDSGLPNDRFFAVRPEGSVSTLKIQRTERGDSAVYLCASSLIGIGDTDTQYFGPGTRLTVL.

This clonotype rates as medium-sized. The CDR3 bases are TGTGCCAGCACAAGAGGGGCGAGGGGCAAGTTTCCAGGTGAAGCTTTCTTT. Translation: CASTRGARGKFPGEAFF. V is TRBV11-2 and J is TRBJ1-1; possibly TRBD1 for D (5 bases). Germline V gene lookup returns CDR1 SGHAT and CDR2 FQNNGV. The germline V and J ends were trimmed by 7 bases and 7 bases, with 28 bases remaining between them. The length of the CDR3 is 17 residues.

Concerning this clonotype: An end of the junction does not agree with germline; a read error may underlie this. V is TRBV7-9 and J is TRBJ2-7; possible D gene TRBD1, 6 bases. The CDR3 totals 13 residues. Germline lookup yields CDR1 SEHNR and CDR2 FQNEAQ (reference sequence). The CDR3 loop reads CASSPGETYEQHF. CDR3 bases: TGTGCCAGCAGTCCAGGGGAAACCTACGAGCAGCACTTC.

The rearrangement joins TRBV20-1 to TRBJ1-5; 7 bases line up with TRBD1. The V gene end was trimmed by 1 base and the J gene end by 2 bases; junction bases not matched to a gene: 8. The CDR3 covers 16 residues. Germline V gene data show CDR1 as DFQATT and CDR2 as SNEGSKA (reference sequence). The CDR3 sequence is CSARAAGGYGNQPQHF. The CDR3 region has the DNA TGCAGTGCTAGAGCCGCAGGGGGATATGGCAATCAGCCCCAGCATTTT.

V is TRBV12-3 or TRBV12-4 and J is TRBJ1-1; D not certain. Deletions cut 0 bases from V and 0 bases from J, with 14 bases between. The CDR3 spans 17 residues. CDR3 nucleotides: TGTGCCAGCAGTTTAGCTTTAAGGGCAGATCTGAACACTGAAGCTTTCTTT. It codes for CASSLALRADLNTEAFF.

This clonotype is classed as medium-sized (0.01 to 0.1%). The chain couples TRBV7-9 to TRBJ2-1, with TRBD2 as a possible D gene (6 bases). Germline values: CDR1 SEHNR, CDR2 FQNEAQ (reference sequence). V was trimmed by 6 bases and J by 8 bases, leaving 14 bases between them. CDR3 length equals 13 residues. The CDR3 DNA reads as TGTGCCAGCAGAGGGCTAGCGAAGGATGAGCAGTTCTTC. Amino acids: CASRGLAKDEQFF.

This clonotype occurred a few times. V gene TRBV11-2 combines with J gene TRBJ1-2; perhaps TRBD1 as D (6 bases). This CDR3 comprises 15 residues. From germline, CDR1 is SGHAT and CDR2 FQNNGV. V lost 1 base to trimming and J lost 4 bases, with 13 bases between them. The CDR3 DNA is TGTGCCAGCAGCTTAGGATCAGGGGAGGGCTATGGCTACACCTTC. It translates to CASSLGSGEGYGYTF.

V is TRBV20-1 and J is TRBJ2-5, with 10 bases fitting TRBD1. The CDR3 sequence is 16 residues long. Germline V lookup: CDR1 DFQATT, CDR2 SNEGSKA (reference sequence). V dropped 6 bases and J dropped 2; count of bases not matched to a gene: 12. This chain's CDR3 is CSATGTGVLGQETQYF. The CDR3 DNA is TGCAGTGCGACCGGGACAGGGGTATTGGGACAAGAGACCCAGTACTTC.

V and J are TRBV5-4 and TRBJ2-7; no clear D. CDR3 length: 11 amino acids. With 0 bases removed from V and 6 bases from J, the gap between germline ends came to 4 bases. The V gene's germline CDR1 is SGHNT and CDR2 YYREEE (reference sequence). CDR3 DNA: TGTGCCAGCAGCTTGGCCCTCGAGCAGTACTTC. As protein: CASSLALEQYF.

This clonotype has more than one count but fewer than ten. The genes are TRBV20-1 and TRBJ1-1; D is uncertain. V lost 5 bases to trimming and J lost 0 bases, with 13 bases between them. Germline CDR1 reads DFQATT; CDR2 reads SNEGSKA (reference sequence). The CDR3 extends over 14 amino acids. This chain's CDR3 is CSAGGRRMNTEAFF. The CDR3 region has the DNA TGCAGTGCTGGAGGACGGCGCATGAACACTGAAGCTTTCTTT.

Judged by abundance, this clonotype is medium-sized. The CDR3 DNA sequence: TGTGCCAGCAGTGAGGAAGGGCTACCACTCCTTAACACTGAAGCTTTCTTT. It yields the protein CASSEEGLPLLNTEAFF. The genes are TRBV6-1 and TRBJ1-1; D ambiguous. Trimming removed 3 bases at V and 2 bases at J, with 19 bases between. This CDR3 is 17 amino acids long. Germline assignment: CDR1 MNHNS and CDR2 SASEGT.

Judged by abundance, this clonotype is medium-sized (0.01 to 0.1%). The CDR3 nucleotides read TGTGCCAGCAGTTCAGGCTCTGGAAACACCATATATTTT. This encodes CASSSGSGNTIYF. The chain carries TRBV28 and TRBJ1-3; D is ambiguous. Germline V gives CDR1 MDHEN, CDR2 SYDVKM. This CDR3 is 13 amino acids long. V lost 4 bases to trimming and J lost 0 bases, with 4 bases between them.

The rearrangement joins TRBV9 to TRBJ1-5, with 8 bases identical to TRBD1. The CDR3 runs to 14 residues. Germline V gene lookup returns CDR1 SGDLS and CDR2 YYNGEE. The V segment lost 5 bases and the J segment 1 base; nucleotides outside the gene matches: 2. The CDR3: CASSAGGSNQPQHF. In nucleotides, the CDR3 is TGTGCCAGCAGTGCAGGGGGCAGCAATCAGCCCCAGCATTTT.

This clonotype is medium-sized within its sample. CDR3: CATSEDGQGNTGELFF. In nucleotides, the CDR3 is TGTGCCACCAGTGAGGACGGACAGGGGAACACCGGGGAGCTGTTTTTT. This chain uses TRBV24-1 with TRBJ2-2, with 8 bases matching TRBD1. V shed 4 bases, J shed 1 base, and the junction held 4 bases outside the gene matches. The CDR3 has 16 amino acids. Looked up from germline, CDR1 is KGHDR and CDR2 is SFDVKD.

There are a few counts of this clonotype. The gene calls are TRBV7-9 and TRBJ2-3; 7 bases fit TRBD1. CDR3 length: 14 residues. The V gene end was trimmed by 1 base and the J gene end by 5 bases; junction bases not matched to a gene: 3. The germline gives CDR1 SEHNR, CDR2 FQNEAQ (reference sequence). CDR3 in amino acids: CASSLGTGGDTQYF. In DNA, the CDR3 is TGTGCCAGCAGCTTAGGGACAGGAGGAGATACGCAGTATTTT.

In the case of this clonotype: With a much larger clone just one base away, this may be a read error. The CDR3 nucleotides read TGTGCCGCCAGTGAGGACGGACAGGGGAACACCGGGGAGCTGTTTTTT. Translated, it gives CAASEDGQGNTGELFF. J is TRBJ2-2 and V is TRBV24-1; 8 bases are shared with TRBD1. Germline CDR1 reads KGHDR; CDR2 reads SFDVKD. There are 16 residues in the CDR3.

This clonotype is medium-sized by share. V and J are TRBV18 and TRBJ2-7; D remains unclear. Germline V lookup: CDR1 KGHSH, CDR2 LQKENI. The CDR3 consists of 14 residues. V lost 3 bases and J lost 2, with 11 bases in between. CDR3 bases: TGTGCCAGCTCACCTACGACGCAGGCCTACGAGCAGTACTTC. The encoded protein is CASSPTTQAYEQYF.

This clonotype is medium-sized by share. The chain is built from TRBV29-1 and TRBJ2-7; no clear D gene. With 6 bases removed from V and 3 bases from J, the gap between germline ends came to 12 bases. CDR1 SQVTM and CDR2 ANQGSEA come from the germline V gene. The CDR3 extends over 12 amino acids. DNA for the CDR3: TGCAGCGTCCCGGGCCCTAACTACGAGCAGTACTTC. It specifies CSVPGPNYEQYF.

The chain combines TRBV18 with TRBJ2-3; 7 bases match TRBD1. After removal of 1 base from V and 3 bases from J, the junction contained 4 bases not matched to a gene. Germline assignment: CDR1 KGHSH and CDR2 LQKENI. The CDR3 consists of 15 residues. CDR3 protein: CASSPQAQGTDTQYF. The CDR3 nucleotides read TGTGCCAGCTCACCACAGGCACAGGGGACAGATACGCAGTATTTT.

In its sample, this clonotype ranks as medium-sized (0.01 to 0.1%). This sequence joins TRBV19 and TRBJ1-2; a possible D gene is TRBD1 (5 bases). This CDR3 comprises 14 residues. The V gene's germline CDR1 is LNHDA and CDR2 SQIVND (reference sequence). Trimming removed 5 bases at V and 8 bases at J, with 18 bases between. CDR3: CASSPTDTTVGYTF. Written as DNA, the CDR3 is TGTGCCAGTAGTCCTACGGACACAACCGTCGGCTACACCTTC.

This clonotype has a count of ten or more. The chain joins TRBV28 to TRBJ2-1; 8 nucleotides line up with TRBD1. The germline CDR1 and CDR2 sequences are MDHEN and SYDVKM. J was trimmed by 7 bases and V by 6 bases; bases with no gene match: 8. The CDR3 sequence is 14 residues long. The CDR3 sequence: CASSVTGAVNEQFF. CDR3 nucleotides: TGTGCCAGCAGCGTGACAGGGGCGGTGAATGAGCAGTTCTTC. Variable domain in full (rest from reference TRBV28 and TRBJ2-1): DVKVTQSSRYLVKRTGEKVFLECVQDMDHENMFWYRQDPGLGLRLIYFSYDVKMKEKGDIPEGYSVSREKKERFSLILESASTNQTSMYLCASSVTGAVNEQFFGPGTRLTVL.

This clonotype occurred a few times. The chain recombines TRBV28 with TRBJ2-1; either TRBD1 or TRBD2 may fit D (5 bases each). The germline V gene has CDR1 MDHEN and CDR2 SYDVKM. With 8 bases removed from V and 0 bases from J, the gap between germline ends came to 11 bases. The CDR3 has 14 residues. This CDR3 is CASAGGSSYNEQFF. In DNA, the CDR3 is TGTGCCAGCGCTGGGGGTAGCTCCTACAATGAGCAGTTCTTC.

This clonotype turned up a few times. V and J are TRBV10-1 and TRBJ2-3; 10 bases map to TRBD2. The junction had 3 bases not matched to a gene; V was cut back by 5 bases and J by 1 base. The CDR3 contains 15 residues. The germline V gene has CDR1 WNHNN and CDR2 SYGVQD (reference sequence). The CDR3 spells CASSRGTSGTDTQYF. DNA for the CDR3: TGCGCCAGCAGTCGCGGGACTAGCGGCACAGATACGCAGTATTTT.

Comment on this clonotype: This may be a read error, as it is one base from a much larger clone. This sequence joins TRBV19 and TRBJ1-2; tentative D call: TRBD1 (5 bases). V dropped 10 bases and J dropped 8 bases, with 14 bases sitting between them. The CDR3 spans 11 residues. Germline V gives CDR1 LNHDA, CDR2 SQIVND (reference sequence). In DNA form, the CDR3 reads TGTGCCAATAGCAAGGAGGGGGGCTACACCTTC. It encodes CANSKEGGYTF.

This clonotype was seen repeatedly, ten times or more. V is TRBV13 and J is TRBJ1-5; no clear D. Germline CDR1 and CDR2: PRHDT and FYEKMQ (reference sequence). Trimming cost V 3 bases and J 2 bases, with 8 bases left between them. CDR3 length: 14 residues. This CDR3 is CASSFKEGNQPQHF. CDR3 coding DNA: TGTGCCAGCAGCTTCAAGGAGGGCAATCAGCCCCAGCATTTT.